The rows below give T cell receptor beta chains drawn from one sample of a study of T cell responses to AZD1222 COVID-19 vaccine. Profiled with immunoSEQ multiplex PCR; TCRdb holds only in-frame clones, not every one. This repertoire shows about 130,000 clones, 85% to 95% found once; its top ten account for roughly 7%. The input for sequencing was peripheral blood, taken 28 days after the second AZD1222 dose. Receptors originate from an adult who received the AZD1222 COVID-19 vaccine. Both conserved end residues are part of each CDR3. The D gene is left open where the match is weak. The listing skips clone size in some rows; elsewhere it reads once, few, many or a size class.

D gene: -; clone size: many; J gene: TRBJ2-7; V gene: TRBV2; CDR3 protein: CASSGLLPPYEQYF; CDR3 DNA: TGTGCCAGCAGCGGACTTCTCCCCCCCTACGAGCAGTACTTC
D gene: TRBD1; clone size: -; J gene: TRBJ1-4; V gene: TRBV7-9; CDR3 protein: CASSYDRVDEKLFF; CDR3 DNA: TGTGCCAGCAGTTATGACAGGGTAGACGAAAAACTGTTTTTT
D gene: TRBD2; clone size: -; J gene: TRBJ2-1; V gene: TRBV19; CDR3 protein: CASRDSGGTNNEQFF; CDR3 DNA: TGTGCCAGTAGGGATAGCGGGGGGACCAACAATGAGCAGTTCTTC
D gene: -; clone size: -; J gene: TRBJ1-1; V gene: TRBV7-2; CDR3 protein: CASRPGLMNTEAFF; CDR3 DNA: TGTGCCAGCAGACCAGGGTTAATGAACACTGAAGCTTTCTTT
D gene: TRBD1; clone size: -; J gene: TRBJ1-2; V gene: TRBV28; CDR3 protein: CASSLGQGNYGYTF; CDR3 DNA: TGTGCCAGCAGTCTCGGACAGGGGAACTATGGCTACACCTTC
D gene: -; clone size: -; J gene: TRBJ2-5; V gene: TRBV29-1; CDR3 protein: CSVVTPRSQYF; CDR3 DNA: TGCAGCGTTGTAACCCCCCGATCACAGTACTTC
D gene: -; clone size: -; J gene: TRBJ1-3; V gene: TRBV5-1; CDR3 protein: CASSFGQSSGNTIYF; CDR3 DNA: TGCGCCAGCAGCTTCGGACAGTCCTCTGGAAACACCATATATTTT
D gene: -; clone size: -; J gene: TRBJ1-2; V gene: TRBV29-1; CDR3 protein: CSVTGGAGDRYGYTF; CDR3 DNA: TGCAGCGTCACTGGGGGCGCAGGCGACCGATATGGCTACACCTTC
D gene: -; clone size: -; J gene: TRBJ2-7; V gene: TRBV7-2; CDR3 protein: CASSLESGGGRRYEQYF; CDR3 DNA: TGTGCCAGCAGCTTAGAGAGCGGTGGCGGGCGCCGCTACGAGCAGTACTTC
D gene: TRBD1; clone size: -; J gene: TRBJ1-4; V gene: TRBV2; CDR3 protein: CASSERTGSGKLFF; CDR3 DNA: TGTGCCAGCAGTGAACGGACAGGGTCGGGAAAACTGTTTTTT
D gene: -; clone size: -; J gene: TRBJ2-2; V gene: TRBV6-5; CDR3 protein: CASSYSLPSNTGELFF; CDR3 DNA: TGTGCCAGCAGTTACTCGCTACCTTCGAACACCGGGGAGCTGTTTTTT